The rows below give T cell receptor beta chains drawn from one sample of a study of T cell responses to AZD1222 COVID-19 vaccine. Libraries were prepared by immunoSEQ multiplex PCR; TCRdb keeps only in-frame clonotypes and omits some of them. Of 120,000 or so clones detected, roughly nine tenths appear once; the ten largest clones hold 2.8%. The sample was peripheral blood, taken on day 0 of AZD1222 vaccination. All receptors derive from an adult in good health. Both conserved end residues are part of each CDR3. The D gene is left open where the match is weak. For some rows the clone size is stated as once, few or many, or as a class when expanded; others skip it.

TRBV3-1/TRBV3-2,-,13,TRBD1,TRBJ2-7,TGTGCCAGCACAGGGGGCGCATCCTACGAGCAGTACTTC,CASTGGASYEQYF
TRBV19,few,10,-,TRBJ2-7,TGTGCCAGTGGGGCCTACGAGCAGTACTTC,CASGAYEQYF
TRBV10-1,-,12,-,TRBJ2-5,TGCGCCAGCAGTGAGACTGATAAGACCCAGTACTTC,CASSETDKTQYF
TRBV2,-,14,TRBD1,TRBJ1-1,TGTGCCACCTTAACCGGACAGGGGCTCACTGAAGCTTTCTTT,CATLTGQGLTEAFF
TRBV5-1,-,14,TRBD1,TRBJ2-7,TGCGCCAGCACTTGGTCAGGGGGCGTCGACGAGCAGTACTTC,CASTWSGGVDEQYF
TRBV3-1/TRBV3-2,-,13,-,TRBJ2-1,TGTGCCAGCGCCTACCACGGCTACAATGAGCAGTTCTTC,CASAYHGYNEQFF
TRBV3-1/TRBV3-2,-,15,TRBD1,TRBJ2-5,TGTGCCAGCAGCCAAGGAAACAGGGGGCCAGAGACCCAGTACTTC,CASSQGNRGPETQYF
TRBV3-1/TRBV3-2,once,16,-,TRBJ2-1,TGTGCCAGCAGCCAGCTAGCAGGAGCACTCTACAATGAGCAGTTCTTC,CASSQLAGALYNEQFF
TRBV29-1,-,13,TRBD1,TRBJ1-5,TGCAGCGTAGGGACAGTTGTGGGACAGCCCCAGCATTTT,CSVGTVVGQPQHF
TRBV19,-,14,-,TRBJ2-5,TGTGCCAGTAGTATGGCCGGGGCGAGAGAGACCCAGTACTTC,CASSMAGARETQYF
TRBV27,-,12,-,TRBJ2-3,TGTGCCAGCAGTTTGGCGGGGGCGACGCAGTATTTT,CASSLAGATQYF
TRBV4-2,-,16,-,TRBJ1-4,TGTGCCAGCAGTCGACGTGCAGGGGATTGGAATGAAAAACTGTTTTTT,CASSRRAGDWNEKLFF
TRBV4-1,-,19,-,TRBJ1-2,TGCGCCAGCAGCCAAGATTTGGAAAAACCCAGGGAGGTCGGGGATGGCTACACCTTC,CASSQDLEKPREVGDGYTF
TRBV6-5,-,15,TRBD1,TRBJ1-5,TGTGCCAGCAGGACGACAGGGGCTAGCAATCAGCCCCAGCATTTT,CASRTTGASNQPQHF
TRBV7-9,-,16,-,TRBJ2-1,TGTGCCAGCAGCTCACCCGATAGGGACCCAAGTTATGAGCAGTTCTTC,CASSSPDRDPSYEQFF
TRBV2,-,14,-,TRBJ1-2,TGTGCCAGCAGTGTGCGGACGGTTTCCTATGGCTACACCTTC,CASSVRTVSYGYTF
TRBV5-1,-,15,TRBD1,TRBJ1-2,TGCGCCAGCAGCTCGGGGACAGGAGGGATCTATGGCTACACCTTC,CASSSGTGGIYGYTF
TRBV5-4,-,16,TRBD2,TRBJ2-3,TGTGCCAGCAGCTTGGATCCTAGCGGGAGTGGGGATACGCAGTATTTT,CASSLDPSGSGDTQYF
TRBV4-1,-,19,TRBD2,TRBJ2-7,TGCGCCAGCAGCCAACTTCCGGGGGGTATCATGATCCAAAGCTACGAGCAGTACTTC,CASSQLPGGIMIQSYEQYF
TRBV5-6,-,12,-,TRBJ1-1,TGTGCCAGCAGCGCGACAGGTCCTGAAGCTTTCTTT,CASSATGPEAFF
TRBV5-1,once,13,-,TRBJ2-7,TGCGCCAGCACAATAGCGGTGGACTACGAGCAGTACTTC,CASTIAVDYEQYF
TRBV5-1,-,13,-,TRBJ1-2,TGCGCCAGCAGCTATGACAGCGTTAGAGACTACACCTTC,CASSYDSVRDYTF
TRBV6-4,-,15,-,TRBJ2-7,TGTGCCAGCAGTGCTAAAGCAGGAAACCCCTACGAGCAGTACTTC,CASSAKAGNPYEQYF
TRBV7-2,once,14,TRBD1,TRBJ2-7,TGTGCCAGCAGCTTTCGGGACAGGGATTACGAGCAGTACTTC,CASSFRDRDYEQYF